This TCR beta chain was captured by sequencing in a study of blood T cell repertoires in COVID-19. Looking at the study overall: Donors in the United States, Italy and Spain gave samples during acute or convalescent COVID-19. PBMCs, B-cell-depleted T cells, or T cells provided the cDNA or gDNA that made up the material.

Original methodology: Reference gene primers were amplified, and this amplification served to estimate nucleated cell counts. Sequencing was performed with immunoSEQ multiplex PCR; in TCRdb, only in-frame clones are kept and a portion is missing. D and trimming come from the DNA, and the V and J calls and clone size come from that table. This table holds around 50,000 clones, 85% to 90% found once. Trimming removed 1 base from V and 2 bases from J, with 19 bases in between. The CDR3 runs to 17 residues. The sequence was obtained from a man aged 50 to 60 with active COVID-19. The chain carries TRBV5-3 and TRBJ2-7; D is possibly TRBD2 (5 bases). TRBV5-3 is treated as an ORF (open reading frame) with a function not yet certain. Sequenced: peripheral blood. The CDR3 region is CARSLPDDLGETYEQYF. CDR3 nucleotide sequence: TGTGCCAGAAGCTTGCCAGACGACCTTGGGGAGACCTACGAGCAGTACTTC.